Shown below are 13 T cell receptor beta chains from a single sample sequenced in a study of cytomegalovirus exposure and HLA in healthy donors. PCR used 60 Vbeta primers and 13 Jbeta primers. The repertoire was sequenced with immunoSEQ multiplex PCR; TCRdb's copy has only in-frame clones and lacks some. The table shows some 120,000 clones, with roughly 78% occurring only once. The source material was PBMCs. The receptors originated from a man in his thirties or forties in good health and CMV-seronegative.

The chain joins TRBV7-6 to TRBJ2-3; D unresolved. Per germline, CDR1 SGHVS and CDR2 FNYEAQ. CDR3 length equals 15 residues. V lost 3 bases and J 4 bases, leaving 14 bases between the germline ends. This chain's CDR3 is CASSFTEVKADTQYF. DNA for the CDR3: TGTGCCAGCAGCTTTACCGAGGTTAAGGCAGATACGCAGTATTTT.

The chain uses TRBV28 and TRBJ1-3; D perhaps matches TRBD1 (5 bases). Germline V gene sequence: CDR1 MDHEN, CDR2 SYDVKM. Trimming left V 6 bases short and J 0 bases short, with 18 bases between. This CDR3 is 17 amino acids long. The CDR3 protein is CASRPGVPDTSGNTIYF. As DNA, the CDR3 is TGTGCCAGCAGACCGGGAGTACCGGACACCTCTGGAAACACCATATATTTT.

This clone was seen only once. The chain carries TRBV21-1 and TRBJ1-1; the D segment call TRBD1 is taken from the table without a DNA check. TRBV21-1 counts as a pseudogene. The CDR3 contains 16 residues. The CDR3 DNA sequence: TGTGCCAGCAGCACCCTAGACAGATTGACGAACACTGAAGCTTTCTTT. Amino acid sequence: CASSTLDRLTNTEAFF.

The V and J genes are TRBV18 and TRBJ2-1, with 8 positions matching TRBD2. The CDR3 runs 16 residues. The germline V gene encodes CDR1 KGHSH and CDR2 LQKENI. Trimming at V came to 4 bases and at J to 6 bases, leaving 11 bases not matched to a gene. DNA of the CDR3: TGTGCCAGCTCACTCGGACCGGGACTAGGGCCCAATGAGCAGTTCTTC. Its protein product is CASSLGPGLGPNEQFF. Based on the CDR3 plus reference TRBV18 and TRBJ2-1, the full variable domain is NAGVMQNPRHLVRRRGQEARLRCSPMKGHSHVYWYRQLPEEGLKFMVYLQKENIIDESGMPKERFSAEFPKEGPSILRIQQVVRGDSAAYFCASSLGPGLGPNEQFFGPGTRLTVL.

The chain joins TRBV7-9 to TRBJ1-1; D is possibly TRBD1 (6 bases). The CDR3 consists of 13 residues. Trimming pared 6 bases from V and 5 bases from J, leaving 13 bases between. Germline-derived CDR1 and CDR2 are SEHNR and FQNEAQ (reference sequence). DNA of the CDR3: TGTGCCAGCAGTACTACAGGGCGGACTGAAGCTTTCTTT. Encoded protein: CASSTTGRTEAFF. Full variable domain (remainder filled in from reference TRBV7-9 and TRBJ1-1): DTGVSQNPRHKITKRGQNVTFRCDPISEHNRLYWYRQTLGQGPEFLTYFQNEAQLEKSRLLSDRFSAERPKGSFSTLEIQRTEQGDSAMYLCASSTTGRTEAFFGQGTRLTVV.

The chain is built from TRBV4-3 and TRBJ2-2, with a possible D match to TRBD1 (6 bases). V lost 4 bases, J lost 5 bases, and 11 bases lay in between. Per the germline V gene, CDR1 is LGHNA and CDR2 is YSLEER. The CDR3 spans 14 residues. The CDR3 nucleotides read TGCGCCAGCAGCCTCGGACAGTCGACCGGGGAGCTGTTTTTT. Translated, it gives CASSLGQSTGELFF.

In DNA form, the CDR3 reads TGTGCCAGCAGCTTCCCACAGGGCCACGAGCAGTACTTC. It specifies CASSFPQGHEQYF. The rearrangement uses TRBV11-3 and TRBJ2-7, with D perhaps matching TRBD1 (6 bases). The CDR3 runs to 13 residues. Germline assignment: CDR1 SGHNT and CDR2 YENEEA. V lost 3 bases and J lost 5, with 11 bases in between.

Remarks on this clone: Mismatch with germline at one junction end may stem from a read error. The rearrangement uses TRBV5-1 and TRBJ1-2, with no clear D. The CDR3 loop spans 13 amino acids. The germline CDR1 and CDR2 sequences are SGHRS and YFSETQ. CDR3 nucleotides: TGCGCCAGCAGCTTCGGAGGACGGTATGGCTACCCCTTC. It specifies CASSFGGRYGYPF.

The chain recombines TRBV11-2 with TRBJ2-3, with D maybe TRBD1 (5 bases). CDR1 SGHAT and CDR2 FQNNGV come from the germline V gene. Trimming shortened V by 1 base and J by 4 bases, and 12 bases separated the two germline ends. This CDR3 spans 15 amino acids. The CDR3 DNA reads TGTGCCAGCAGCTTAGGGCAGGGTTTTGCAGATACGCAGTATTTT. Its translation: CASSLGQGFADTQYF.

V and J are TRBV9 and TRBJ2-2; D possibly corresponds to TRBD2 (7 bases). Germline V CDR1 and CDR2: SGDLS, YYNGEE. V dropped 2 bases and J dropped 2 bases, with 13 bases sitting between them. The CDR3 extends over 16 amino acids. The CDR3 region has the DNA TGTGCCAGCAGCGTCGAGGGGGGGCCAAACACCGGGGAGCTGTTTTTT. Translated, it gives CASSVEGGPNTGELFF. Combining the CDR3 with reference TRBV9 and TRBJ2-2 gives the whole variable domain DSGVTQTPKHLITATGQRVTLRCSPRSGDLSVYWYQQSLDQGLQFLIQYYNGEERAKGNILERFSAQQFPDLHSELNLSSLELGDSALYFCASSVEGGPNTGELFFGEGSRLTVL.

The rearrangement joins TRBV13 to TRBJ2-1; no clear D. The CDR3 loop spans 13 amino acids. Germline CDR1 is PRHDT and CDR2 is FYEKMQ (reference sequence). V lost 6 bases, J lost 9 bases, and 15 bases lay in between. The CDR3 DNA sequence: TGTGCCAGCAGTTCAACCAACCTACGTGAGCAGTTCTTC. This codes for CASSSTNLREQFF.

The chain is built from TRBV4-1 and TRBJ1-4; 9 bases are a match to TRBD1. Trimming cost V 0 bases and J 5 bases; bases outside gene matches: 10. CDR3 length equals 18 residues. From germline, CDR1 is MGHRA and CDR2 YSYEKL. CDR3 amino acids: CASSQEVTGGTINEKLFF. In nucleotides, the CDR3 is TGCGCCAGCAGCCAAGAAGTGACAGGGGGTACGATAAATGAAAAACTGTTTTTT.

This sequence joins TRBV5-6 and TRBJ2-1, with 9 bases that match TRBD1. Germline values: CDR1 SGHDT, CDR2 YYEEEE. V was pared by 2 bases and J by 7 bases, with 7 bases of the junction left unmatched. The CDR3 is made up of 15 amino acids. This chain's CDR3 is CASSLIQGAENEQFF. The CDR3 DNA sequence: TGTGCCAGCAGCTTAATACAGGGGGCGGAAAATGAGCAGTTCTTC.